A single T cell receptor (beta chain) is shown here with its context. Its antigen is not known. Unique molecular identifiers tagged the TCRbeta library. Via MiXCR, TCRdb re-called the PCR reads, giving one row per CDR3 protein. The profile shows about 980,000 distinct CDR3 sequences, less than 30% of them singletons. This record belongs to a study of T-cell reconstitution after alpha-beta-depleted transplantation in children. Findings and caveats of the study: Where alpha-beta T cells came from about two months after transplant was reportedly several hundred expanded graft clones.

This clonotype was obtained from a boy in the first two years of life who had a stem cell transplant for SCID, so the T cells may come from the graft donor. The sequenced sample was PBMCs, mostly from graft donor cells, obtained 360 days after TCRalphabeta/CD19-depleted stem cell transplant.

The DNA of the CDR3 is TGTGCCAGCAGCCTTAGGGGGTATGCAACTAATGAAAAACTGTTTTTT. Its protein is CASSLRGYATNEKLFF. V usage is TRBV5-6 and J usage is TRBJ1-4, with a possible D match to TRBD1 (6 bases). Germline V gene data show CDR1 as SGHDT and CDR2 as YYEEEE. Trimming took 4 bases from V and 0 from J, leaving 13 bases between them. The CDR3 runs to 16 residues.